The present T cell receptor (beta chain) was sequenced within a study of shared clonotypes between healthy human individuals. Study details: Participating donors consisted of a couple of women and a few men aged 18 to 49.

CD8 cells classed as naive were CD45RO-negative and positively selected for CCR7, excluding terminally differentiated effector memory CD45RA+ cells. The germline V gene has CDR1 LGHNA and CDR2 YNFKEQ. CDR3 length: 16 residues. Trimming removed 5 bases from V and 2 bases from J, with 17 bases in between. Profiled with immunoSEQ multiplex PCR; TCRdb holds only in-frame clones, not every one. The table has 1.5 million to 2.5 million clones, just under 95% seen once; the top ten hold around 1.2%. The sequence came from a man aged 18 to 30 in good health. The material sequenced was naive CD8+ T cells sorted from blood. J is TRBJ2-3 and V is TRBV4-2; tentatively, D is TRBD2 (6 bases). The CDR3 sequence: CASSTWAGTDTDTQYF. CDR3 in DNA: TGTGCCAGCAGCACCTGGGCGGGGACTGACACAGATACGCAGTATTTT.